This TCR beta chain was captured in a study of blood T cell repertoires in COVID-19. Whole-study context: There were acute and convalescent COVID-19 samples, and they came from the United States, Italy and Spain.

Sequencing used immunoSEQ multiplex PCR; TCRdb keeps in-frame clones, though not all of them. The sample lists some 73,000 clones, roughly 86% seen once, with under 15% in the top ten. From germline, CDR1 is KGHSH and CDR2 LQKENI. This CDR3 has 16 residues. V dropped 3 bases and J dropped 0; count of bases not matched to a gene: 6. The rearrangement links TRBV18 to TRBJ1-2; TRBD1 matches 8 bases. The TCR sequence derives from a woman in her fifties or sixties with acute or convalescent COVID-19. Sequencing input: peripheral blood. CDR3 nucleotide sequence: TGTGCCAGCTCACCGATCCGGGACAGGTCTAACTATGGCTACACCTTC. Its protein is CASSPIRDRSNYGYTF.